The 30 T cell receptor beta chains listed next were all sequenced from one sample in a study of CD8 T cells in Susac syndrome (dated by TCRdb to between 2018 and 2021). The library relied on the immunoSEQ multiplex PCR assay. RNA was extracted using the RNeasy kit, and roughly 0.45 to 1 microgram was reverse transcribed with random hexamers. Through fastp at Q25 and MiXCR, TCRdb rebuilt clones from the public reads, retaining in-frame beta chains. Each CDR3 protein appears once, grouped with its most common genes and DNA. Here the sample has about 210,000 distinct CDR3 sequences; about 96% occur a single time. Roughly 0.09% of the sample lies in the top ten. Source material: CD4+ T cells from PBMCs. The receptor source for this set is a human donor with multiple sclerosis.

This chain links TRBV12-3 or TRBV12-4 with TRBJ1-6; D uncertain. Trimming cost V 2 bases and J 8 bases, with 10 bases left between them. CDR3 length: 14 residues. The CDR3 loop reads CASSLTAVHSPLHF. As DNA, the CDR3 is TGTGCCAGCAGTTTAACAGCGGTGCATTCACCCCTCCACTTT.

J is TRBJ1-1 and V is TRBV18, with a possible D match to TRBD1 (5 bases). The germline CDR1 and CDR2 sequences are KGHSH and LQKENI. This CDR3 comprises 15 residues. V lost 1 base and J lost 1, with 10 bases in between. In nucleotides, the CDR3 is TGTGCCAGCTCACCACAGGGGATGAAGAACACTGAAGCTTTCTTT. Its protein product is CASSPQGMKNTEAFF.

The chain is built from TRBV29-1 and TRBJ1-2; TRBD1 matches at 7 bases. Trimming removed 5 bases from V and 7 bases from J; junction bases left unmatched: 7. Germline V gene sequence: CDR1 SQVTM, CDR2 ANQGSEA. This CDR3 is built from 12 residues. DNA for the CDR3: TGCAGCGTTTTCAGGGGGATCTCTGGCTACACCTTC. Protein sequence: CSVFRGISGYTF.

The table lists this clonotype with a count of one. The chain is built from TRBV20-1 and TRBJ2-3, with D tentatively TRBD1 or TRBD2 (5 bases each). V was cut by 4 bases and J by 6 bases, with 17 bases left in between. The germline V gene encodes CDR1 DFQATT and CDR2 SNEGSKA (reference sequence). CDR3 length: 14 residues. CDR3 residues: CSATVGTRRDTQYF. The CDR3, as DNA: TGCAGTGCTACAGTTGGGACCCGGAGGGATACGCAGTATTTT.

The V gene is TRBV4-1, the J gene TRBJ1-2; no clear D. There are 15 residues in the CDR3. In germline, CDR1 is MGHRA, CDR2 YSYEKL. V shed 1 base and J shed 3 bases, with 12 bases lying between them. Here the CDR3 reads CASSQGDNRHYGYTF. The CDR3 DNA is TGCGCCAGCAGCCAAGGCGACAACAGACACTATGGCTACACCTTC.

This clonotype was seen once. The chain carries TRBV30 and TRBJ2-3; TRBD1 agrees at 7 bases. Germline assignment: CDR1 GTSNPN and CDR2 SVGIG (reference sequence). CDR3 length: 14 residues. V dropped 2 bases and J dropped 1; count of bases not matched to a gene: 3. DNA for the CDR3: TGTGCCTGGAGTATGGGACAGCGCACAGATACGCAGTATTTT. Protein product: CAWSMGQRTDTQYF. Looking up the rest from reference TRBV30 and TRBJ2-3 gives the full variable domain: SQTIHQWPATLVQPVGSPLSLECTVEGTSNPNLYWYRQAAGRGLQLLFYSVGIGQISSEVPQNLSASRPQDRQFILSSKKLLLSDSGFYLCAWSMGQRTDTQYFGPGTRLTVL.

The CDR3 reads CASGSPGLAGLNNEQFF. The CDR3 nucleotides read TGTGCTAGTGGTTCCCCGGGACTAGCGGGACTCAACAATGAGCAGTTCTTC. V is TRBV12-5 and J is TRBJ2-1; 13 bases align to TRBD2. The germline V gene has CDR1 LGHNT and CDR2 FRNRAP. The ends lost 4 bases at V and 5 bases at J; junction bases unmatched: 8. The CDR3 runs 17 residues.

This chain links TRBV9 with TRBJ2-3, with unresolved D. The CDR3 is made up of 14 amino acids. Germline V CDR1 and CDR2: SGDLS, YYNGEE. V was trimmed by 2 bases and J by 0 bases, leaving 7 bases between them. CDR3 in amino acids: CASSVSSSTDTQYF. CDR3 DNA sequence: TGTGCCAGCAGCGTCTCCTCTAGCACAGATACGCAGTATTTT.

This clonotype has only one observation. The rearrangement joins TRBV29-1 to TRBJ1-5; D possibly corresponds to TRBD1 (6 bases). CDR1 is SQVTM and CDR2 is ANQGSEA in the germline V gene. This CDR3 has 12 amino acids. V lost 4 bases, J lost 6 bases, and 10 bases lay in between. The CDR3 loop is CSVGTGTQPQHF. Written as DNA, the CDR3 is TGCAGCGTTGGTACAGGGACTCAGCCCCAGCATTTT.

J is TRBJ1-2 and V is TRBV13, with 7 bases lining up with TRBD1. The CDR3 sequence is 14 residues long. Germline V lookup: CDR1 PRHDT, CDR2 FYEKMQ (reference sequence). Unmatched junction bases numbered 9, after V lost 5 bases and J lost 6 bases. The DNA of the CDR3 is TGTGCCAGCAGCCCCCGACAGGGATACGATGGCTACACCTTC. It yields the protein CASSPRQGYDGYTF.

V usage is TRBV9 and J usage is TRBJ2-3; no firm D call. The V and J ends lost 0 bases and 4 bases respectively, with 6 bases between them. CDR1 is SGDLS and CDR2 is YYNGEE in the germline V gene. CDR3 size: 13 residues. The CDR3 region has the DNA TGTGCCAGCAGCGTAGTCACGGCAGATACGCAGTATTTT. It encodes CASSVVTADTQYF.

V and J are TRBV2 and TRBJ1-2; TRBD1 matches 7 bases. The CDR3 contains 14 residues. CDR1 SNHLY and CDR2 FYNNEI come from the germline V gene. V was pared by 6 bases and J by 6 bases, with 10 bases of the junction left unmatched. CDR3 bases: TGTGCCAGCAGACCACGAAGGACAGGCCATGGCTACACCTTC. As protein: CASRPRRTGHGYTF.

The rearrangement links TRBV6-6 to TRBJ2-3; tentative D call: TRBD2 (6 bases). The germline V gene encodes CDR1 MNHNY and CDR2 SVGAGI (reference sequence). This CDR3 contains 15 residues. V lost 10 bases and J lost 0, with 17 bases in between. DNA for the CDR3: TGTGCCACCACGGGGCCCGGGACTAGCACAGATACGCAGTATTTT. Translation: CATTGPGTSTDTQYF.

The chain couples TRBV20-1 to TRBJ1-2; D possibly corresponds to TRBD1 (5 bases). The CDR3 consists of 15 residues. With 2 bases removed from V and 6 bases from J, the gap between germline ends came to 19 bases. Germline-derived CDR1 and CDR2 are DFQATT and SNEGSKA (reference sequence). The CDR3 here is CSARPTGRGLNGYTF. In nucleotides, the CDR3 is TGCAGTGCTAGACCCACCGGAAGGGGACTAAATGGCTACACCTTC.

The chain uses TRBV29-1 and TRBJ2-4; D not resolved. The CDR3 has 11 residues. The germline V gene has CDR1 SQVTM and CDR2 ANQGSEA. V dropped 1 base and J dropped 7 bases, with 5 bases sitting between them. The CDR3 DNA sequence: TGCAGCGTTGAAGTAGGCAACATTCAGTACTTC. It encodes CSVEVGNIQYF.

The V gene is TRBV7-9, the J gene TRBJ1-6, with 7 bases fitting TRBD1. The junction had 3 bases not matched to a gene; V was cut back by 0 bases and J by 10 bases. The germline V gene encodes CDR1 SEHNR and CDR2 FQNEAQ (reference sequence). The CDR3 consists of 14 residues. This CDR3 is CASSLAQGESPLHF. CDR3 sequence (DNA): TGTGCCAGCAGCTTAGCGCAGGGGGAATCACCCCTCCACTTT.

This chain's CDR3 is CSARDSERGSDTQYF. In DNA, the CDR3 is TGCAGTGCTAGAGATAGCGAGAGGGGATCAGATACGCAGTATTTT. V and J are TRBV20-1 and TRBJ2-3; the D gene could be TRBD1 or TRBD2 (5 bases each). From germline, CDR1 is DFQATT and CDR2 SNEGSKA (reference sequence). This CDR3 has 15 residues. The V end was cut by 0 bases, the J end by 4 bases, with 14 bases between.

The chain carries TRBV7-9 and TRBJ2-7, with 8 bases aligning to TRBD1. The CDR3 loop spans 15 amino acids. Germline CDR1 and CDR2: SEHNR and FQNEAQ (reference sequence). J lost 7 bases, V lost 1 base, and 9 bases had no gene match. Here the CDR3 DNA reads TGTGCCAGCAGCTTAGGACAGGGGCGAGCGTGGGAGCAGTACTTC. Protein product: CASSLGQGRAWEQYF.

V is TRBV3-1 and J is TRBJ2-1, with D possibly matching TRBD1 (6 bases). The V end lost 5 bases, the J end lost 3 bases, and 17 bases lay between the germline ends. Germline CDR1 is LGHDT and CDR2 is YNNKEL (reference sequence). The CDR3 runs to 16 residues. CDR3 nucleotides: TGTGCCAGCAGCAATGAAACAGGGAACATCTACAATGAGCAGTTCTTC. Its protein product is CASSNETGNIYNEQFF.

This chain links TRBV3-1 with TRBJ1-5; tentative D call: TRBD1 (5 bases). The germline CDR1 and CDR2 sequences are LGHDT and YNNKEL (reference sequence). This CDR3 region has 14 residues. Trimming stripped 3 bases from V and 6 bases from J, with 12 bases between. DNA for the CDR3: TGTGCCAGCAGCCAGGAGGGGCGAGGTCAGCCCCAGCATTTT. Residues: CASSQEGRGQPQHF.

The chain combines TRBV27 with TRBJ2-5; TRBD2 agrees at 7 bases. Germline-derived CDR1 and CDR2 are MNHEY and SMNVEV (reference sequence). V lost 3 bases and J lost 5; bases outside the gene matches: 9. The CDR3 loop spans 15 amino acids. CDR3 nucleotide sequence: TGTGCCAGCAGTTTTTTCGGCAGGGAGGGTGAGACCCAGTACTTC. This sequence encodes CASSFFGREGETQYF.

The rearrangement joins TRBV19 to TRBJ1-2; 9 nucleotides line up with TRBD1. V trimming: 8 bases; J trimming: 7 bases; junction bases outside the gene matches: 11. Germline V gene lookup returns CDR1 LNHDA and CDR2 SQIVND (reference sequence). The CDR3 runs to 14 residues. CDR3 amino acids: CASRPSQGAGGYTF. As DNA, the CDR3 is TGTGCCAGTCGTCCCTCACAGGGGGCAGGTGGCTACACCTTC.

V gene TRBV6-5 combines with J gene TRBJ2-1; 15 positions match TRBD2. The ends lost 2 bases at V and 5 bases at J; junction bases unmatched: 4. Germline V CDR1 and CDR2: MNHEY, SVGAGI. The CDR3 length is 17 residues. The CDR3 DNA is TGTGCCAGCAGTTACGCTGGGACTAGCGGGGGGCACAATGAGCAGTTCTTC. It is translated as CASSYAGTSGGHNEQFF.

The CDR3 DNA reads TGTGCCAGCAGCTTAGTCCCCGGCACTGAAGCTTTCTTT. Its protein is CASSLVPGTEAFF. The rearrangement links TRBV7-8 to TRBJ1-1; no clear D. The CDR3 extends over 13 amino acids. Germline V gene data show CDR1 as SGHVS and CDR2 as FQNEAQ. Trimming took 1 base from V and 4 from J, leaving 7 bases between them.

This chain uses TRBV27 with TRBJ1-1, with D tentatively TRBD1 (5 bases). This CDR3 is built from 21 residues. The germline V and J ends were trimmed by 3 bases and 4 bases, with 33 bases remaining between them. The germline V gene encodes CDR1 MNHEY and CDR2 SMNVEV (reference sequence). CDR3: CASSFSPFPGHRLPVVTEAFF. The CDR3 nucleotides are TGTGCCAGCAGTTTTTCCCCTTTTCCAGGCCACAGGCTGCCAGTGGTCACTGAAGCTTTCTTT.

The CDR3 nucleotides are TGTGCCAGCAGCTTGCCCGGGACTGGCTACACCTTC. Encoded protein: CASSLPGTGYTF. This rearrangement joins TRBV5-4 to TRBJ1-2; a possible D gene is TRBD1 (5 bases). The V and J ends lost 1 base and 7 bases respectively, with 8 bases between them. The CDR3 covers 12 residues. Looked up from germline, CDR1 is SGHNT and CDR2 is YYREEE (reference sequence). Full variable domain (missing parts from reference TRBV5-4 and TRBJ1-2): ETGVTQSPTHLIKTRGQQVTLRCSSQSGHNTVSWYQQALGQGPQFIFQYYREEENGRGNFPPRFSGLQFPNYSSELNVNALELDDSALYLCASSLPGTGYTFGSGTRLTVV.

This chain uses TRBV7-9 with TRBJ1-3; TRBD1 aligns across 9 bases. CDR1 and CDR2 from the germline V gene are SEHNR and FQNEAQ (reference sequence). The CDR3 sequence is 14 residues long. V dropped 3 bases and J dropped 6; count of bases not matched to a gene: 3. The CDR3 loop reads CASSFGQGINTIYF. CDR3 bases: TGTGCCAGCAGCTTCGGACAGGGGATAAACACCATATATTTT.

Only one count was recorded for this clonotype. The V gene is TRBV11-2, the J gene TRBJ2-1; 10 positions agree with TRBD2. CDR3 length: 15 amino acids. V shed 5 bases, J shed 7 bases, and the junction held 8 bases outside the gene matches. Looked up from germline, CDR1 is SGHAT and CDR2 is FQNNGV. CDR3 residues: CASSPLPAGGNEQFF. DNA of the CDR3: TGTGCCAGCAGCCCCCTGCCAGCGGGAGGGAATGAGCAGTTCTTC.

The gene calls are TRBV21-1 and TRBJ2-5. TRBV21-1 is marked as a pseudogene. CDR3 length: 15 residues. This CDR3 reads CASSKEGAGAGSQYF. The DNA of the CDR3 is TGTGCCAGCAGCAAAGAGGGTGCCGGAGCTGGGTCCCAGTACTTC.

The chain is built from TRBV5-1 and TRBJ1-1; D is uncertain. The CDR3 loop spans 15 amino acids. V lost 1 base, J lost 1 base, and 11 bases lay in between. Germline values: CDR1 SGHRS, CDR2 YFSETQ. CDR3 amino acids: CASSLSSPGNTEAFF. Here the CDR3 DNA reads TGCGCCAGCAGCTTGTCGTCGCCGGGGAACACTGAAGCTTTCTTT.